A selection of T cell receptor beta chains follows, all from one sample in a study of CD8 T cells in Susac syndrome. MiXCR, applied by TCRdb to the immunoSEQ multiplex PCR reads, yields one record per CDR3 protein. The table includes more than 150,000 distinct CDR3 sequences, 92% detected once. The sequencing input was CD4+ T cells from PBMCs. The receptor set was obtained from a human donor in good health. Each CDR3 is given with its conserved first and last residue. Each record gives: V gene, J gene, clone size, D gene, CDR3 DNA, CDR3 protein. The D gene is left open where the match is weak. Clone size, where shown, is once, few, many, or a class for clones that have expanded.

V: TRBV30
J: TRBJ2-5
size: -
D: TRBD1
DNA: TGTGCCTGGAGTAGGGGGCCGGGACAAGAGACCCAGTACTTC
CDR3: CAWSRGPGQETQYF

V: TRBV21-1
J: TRBJ1-4
size: -
D: -
DNA: TGTGCCAGCAGCAACGGACAGGGGCACCTTAATGAAAAACTGTTTTTT
CDR3: CASSNGQGHLNEKLFF

V: TRBV5-1
J: TRBJ2-3
size: -
D: TRBD1
DNA: TGCGCCAGCAGGGTCAGGACAGGGGCTGGGGATACGCAGTATTTT
CDR3: CASRVRTGAGDTQYF

V: TRBV7-2
J: TRBJ2-7
size: -
D: -
DNA: TGTGCCAGCAGCTTAAAAGGACAGACATACGAGCAGTACTTC
CDR3: CASSLKGQTYEQYF

V: TRBV29-1
J: TRBJ1-4
size: once
D: TRBD1
DNA: TGCAGCGCACGCCCAGGGGGCAGTGAAAAACTGTTTTTT
CDR3: CSARPGGSEKLFF

V: TRBV6-2/TRBV6-3
J: TRBJ2-3
size: -
D: -
DNA: TGTGCCAGCAGCCTACGGACTGGGGGAGGCACAGATACGCAGTATTTT
CDR3: CASSLRTGGGTDTQYF

V: TRBV12-3/TRBV12-4
J: TRBJ2-3
size: -
D: TRBD2
DNA: TGTGCCAGCAGTCCCTGGACTAGCGGGAGAACAGATACGCAGTATTTT
CDR3: CASSPWTSGRTDTQYF

V: TRBV10-2
J: TRBJ2-2
size: once
D: TRBD1
DNA: TGCGCCAGCGGGACAGCGAACACCGGGGAGCTGTTTTTT
CDR3: CASGTANTGELFF

V: TRBV28
J: TRBJ1-1
size: -
D: -
DNA: TGTGCCAGCAGTTTTCACGGGGCTTCGAACACTGAAGCTTTCTTT
CDR3: CASSFHGASNTEAFF

V: TRBV6-2/TRBV6-3
J: TRBJ1-2
size: -
D: -
DNA: TGTGCCAGCTCCCAAAGACGTAACTATGGCTACACCTTC
CDR3: CASSQRRNYGYTF

V: TRBV20-1
J: TRBJ2-5
size: -
D: -
DNA: TGCAGTGCTAGGGCGACTGGCGAGGGGGAGACCCAGTACTTC
CDR3: CSARATGEGETQYF

V: TRBV14
J: TRBJ2-6
size: -
D: -
DNA: TGTGCCAGCAGCGCCTCTCTGGGGGCCAACGTCCTGACTTTC
CDR3: CASSASLGANVLTF

V: TRBV5-1
J: TRBJ1-2
size: -
D: TRBD1
DNA: TGCGCCAGCAGCACATCCGGGACAGGGGGCGGCTATGGCTACACCTTC
CDR3: CASSTSGTGGGYGYTF

V: TRBV20-1
J: TRBJ1-4
size: -
D: -
DNA: TGCAGTGCAGAACCCACAACTAATGAAAAACTGTTTTTT
CDR3: CSAEPTTNEKLFF

V: TRBV5-1
J: TRBJ1-3
size: -
D: -
DNA: TGCGCCAGCAGCCAATCTACAGGAGCAGGAAACACCATATATTTT
CDR3: CASSQSTGAGNTIYF

V: TRBV3-1
J: TRBJ1-4
size: -
D: TRBD1
DNA: TGTGCCAGCAGCCCCTTCTTGATGACAGGGGGTGAAAAACTGTTTTTT
CDR3: CASSPFLMTGGEKLFF

V: TRBV20-1
J: TRBJ2-3
size: -
D: TRBD2
DNA: TGCAGTGCCGAACTAGCGGGGAACACAGATACGCAGTATTTT
CDR3: CSAELAGNTDTQYF

V: TRBV6-2/TRBV6-3
J: TRBJ1-1
size: -
D: -
DNA: TGTGCCAGCAGTTACCCCACCACTACTGGCACTGAAGCTTTCTTT
CDR3: CASSYPTTTGTEAFF

V: TRBV18
J: TRBJ2-1
size: -
D: TRBD2
DNA: TGTGCCAGCTCACCGTCTTTGAGCGGGGGGCCCCAAGAGCAGTTCTTC
CDR3: CASSPSLSGGPQEQFF

V: TRBV5-1
J: TRBJ2-7
size: -
D: -
DNA: TGCGCCAGCAGCTTGGGAGGGGCAGGGATCGACTACGAGCAGTACTTC
CDR3: CASSLGGAGIDYEQYF